This T cell receptor beta chain stems from a study of blood T cell repertoires in COVID-19. The wider study: COVID-19 samples collected from the United States, Italy and Spain covered acute and convalescent phases.

As handled by the study authors: Reference gene primer amplification gave estimated nucleated cell counts. The method was immunoSEQ multiplex PCR; TCRdb's version includes in-frame clones alone and lacks a portion of them. V and J calls and clone size follow that table, whereas D and trimming were derived from the DNA. This table holds more than 65,000 clones, around 85% found once. Trimming took 7 bases from V and 4 from J, leaving 13 bases between them. Germline CDR1 MNHEY, CDR2 SVGAGI. The length of the CDR3 is 13 residues. Sequencing was performed on peripheral blood. The source is a woman older than 75 with active or convalescent COVID-19. The chain couples TRBV6-5 to TRBJ2-5; D gene ambiguous. The CDR3 DNA follows: TGTGCCAGCATGGGCCCGCCGAGAGAGACCCAGTACTTC. Translating gives CASMGPPRETQYF.